This record covers a single T cell receptor beta chain. Its antigen is currently unknown. Clones were read by immunoSEQ multiplex PCR, and TCRdb kept only the in-frame ones, dropping some. The sample lists 3,400 or so clones, about 87% occurring once. Over chemoradiotherapy, repertoires were sampled more than once. This entry belongs to a study of chemoradiotherapy in HPV16-positive cancers. As for the study in general: Candidate HPV-specific T-cell clones and common TCR motifs came from functional assays in a couple of HPV16-positive patients.

Study-wide points: Candidate HPV-specific clones and E7-related TCR motifs grew in tumor during treatment.

Sequenced here: tumor tissue, sampled from a patient who underwent chemoradiotherapy. This clonotype was sampled from a human donor with HPV-associated anogenital cancer.

The CDR3 here is CASRTSGGNEQFF. The CDR3 nucleotides are TGTGCCAGTAGGACTAGCGGGGGAAATGAGCAGTTCTTC. The J gene is TRBJ2-1, the V gene TRBV28, with 13 nucleotides matching TRBD2. CDR3 size: 13 residues. J gave up 7 bases and V 9 bases, and 3 bases lay outside the gene matches. Germline V gives CDR1 MDHEN, CDR2 SYDVKM.